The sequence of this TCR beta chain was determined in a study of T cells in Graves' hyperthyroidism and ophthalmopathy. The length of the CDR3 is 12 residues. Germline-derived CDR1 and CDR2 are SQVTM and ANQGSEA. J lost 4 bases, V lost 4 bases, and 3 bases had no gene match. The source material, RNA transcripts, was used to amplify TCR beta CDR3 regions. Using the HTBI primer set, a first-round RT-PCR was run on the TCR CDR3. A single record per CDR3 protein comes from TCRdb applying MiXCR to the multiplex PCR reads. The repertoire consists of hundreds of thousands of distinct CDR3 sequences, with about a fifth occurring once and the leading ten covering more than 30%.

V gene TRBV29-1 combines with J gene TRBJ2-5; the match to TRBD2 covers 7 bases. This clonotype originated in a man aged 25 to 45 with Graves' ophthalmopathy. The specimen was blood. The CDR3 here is CSVVREGETQYF. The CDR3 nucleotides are TGCAGCGTTGTGAGGGAGGGAGAGACCCAGTACTTC.